Listed here are 29 T cell receptor beta chains from one sample, sequenced in a study of T-cell memory formation after mild COVID-19. A single record per CDR3 protein comes from TCRdb applying MiXCR to the 5' RACE reads. The sample carries about 190,000 distinct CDR3 sequences, about 18% recorded once. Sequences were obtained from PBMCs or a T cell subset sorted from them (not recorded which). Source of these receptors: an adult woman who had mild COVID-19 (a few samples of this study predate the infection). Cell type and time point are not known.

V is TRBV20-1 and J is TRBJ1-6; D possibly corresponds to TRBD1 (5 bases). CDR1 and CDR2 from the germline V gene are DFQATT and SNEGSKA (reference sequence). CDR3 length: 12 amino acids. Trimming left V 3 bases short and J 8 bases short, with 8 bases between. The CDR3 spells CSARTGDSPLHF. The CDR3 DNA follows: TGCAGTGCTAGGACGGGGGATTCACCCCTCCACTTT.

This clonotype turned up a few times. The chain links TRBV6-6 to TRBJ2-3; TRBD1 agrees at 10 bases. Germline assignment: CDR1 MNHNY and CDR2 SVGAGI (reference sequence). Germline trimming cut 6 bases from V and 4 bases from J; bases unmatched to any gene: 7. CDR3 size: 15 residues. CDR3 sequence: CASRKGQGDSDTQYF. CDR3 in DNA: TGTGCCAGCAGAAAAGGACAGGGGGATTCAGATACGCAGTATTTT.

This clonotype was detected ten times or more. This chain connects TRBV29-1 to TRBJ2-7; tentatively, D is TRBD2 (6 bases). The CDR3 consists of 15 residues. V dropped 4 bases and J dropped 4 bases, with 20 bases sitting between them. Germline CDR1 reads SQVTM; CDR2 reads ANQGSEA. CDR3 amino acids: CSVVAVRRGLYEQYF. The CDR3 bases are TGCAGCGTTGTGGCCGTCAGGCGGGGATTATACGAGCAGTACTTC.

The genes are TRBV4-3 and TRBJ2-7; perhaps TRBD2 as D (5 bases). The germline V and J ends were trimmed by 0 bases and 7 bases, with 16 bases remaining between them. Germline V CDR1 and CDR2: LGHNA, YSLEER. This CDR3 comprises 15 residues. The CDR3 coding sequence is TGCGCCAGCAGCCAAGAATTGGGCCGATCGGGGGAGCAGTACTTC. This encodes CASSQELGRSGEQYF.

The chain links TRBV15 to TRBJ2-3, with D perhaps assigned TRBD1 or TRBD2 (5 bases each). The CDR3 runs to 15 residues. With 2 bases removed from V and 3 bases from J, the gap between germline ends came to 12 bases. CDR1 is LNHNV and CDR2 is YYDKDF in the germline V gene (reference sequence). The CDR3 DNA follows: TGTGCCACCAGCAGAAATTATGGGGGTACAGATACGCAGTATTTT. It translates to CATSRNYGGTDTQYF.

This clonotype turned up a few times. J is TRBJ2-1 and V is TRBV4-3; unclear D gene. The CDR3 spans 15 residues. Germline V gene data show CDR1 as LGHNA and CDR2 as YSLEER. Trimming pared 1 base from V and 0 bases from J, leaving 7 bases between. The CDR3 sequence is CASSQAESSYNEQFF. In nucleotides, the CDR3 is TGCGCCAGCAGCCAAGCGGAGAGCTCCTACAATGAGCAGTTCTTC.

This clonotype was seen more than once but under ten times. The chain links TRBV4-1 to TRBJ2-7; D is perhaps TRBD2 (6 bases). The CDR3 is made up of 13 amino acids. V dropped 0 bases and J dropped 6 bases, with 9 bases sitting between them. CDR1 and CDR2 (germline): MGHRA, YSYEKL. The CDR3 coding sequence is TGCGCCAGCAGCCAAGATGGAGGGAGCGAGCAGTACTTC. Its translation is CASSQDGGSEQYF.

This clonotype was observed a few times. CDR3: CASSPSQGRQNEKLFF. DNA of the CDR3: TGTGCCAGCTCACCCTCACAGGGGCGGCAAAATGAAAAACTGTTTTTT. V usage is TRBV18 and J usage is TRBJ1-4; TRBD1 agrees at 7 bases. V lost 3 bases and J lost 5; bases outside the gene matches: 9. The CDR3 covers 16 residues. Germline V gene data show CDR1 as KGHSH and CDR2 as LQKENI.

This clonotype appeared many times. The chain carries TRBV2 and TRBJ2-3, with TRBD2 identical over 7 bases. The germline gives CDR1 SNHLY, CDR2 FYNNEI. V lost 1 base, J lost 3 bases, and 1 base stayed unmatched. CDR3 size: 14 residues. The CDR3 DNA reads TGTGCCAGCAGTGAAGGGCGGGGGACAGATACGCAGTATTTT. Protein sequence: CASSEGRGTDTQYF.

This clonotype was detected a few times. The rearrangement joins TRBV18 to TRBJ1-2; D is undetermined. The CDR3 contains 15 residues. Trimming took 3 bases from V and 0 from J, leaving 11 bases between them. Germline V lookup: CDR1 KGHSH, CDR2 LQKENI. In DNA, the CDR3 is TGTGCCAGCTCACCCCCAGGATCTACTAACTATGGCTACACCTTC. This gives the protein CASSPPGSTNYGYTF.

This clonotype was seen many times. The gene calls are TRBV7-9 and TRBJ1-5; weak D call: TRBD1 (6 bases). The V end was cut by 7 bases, the J end by 5 bases, with 15 bases between. Germline V CDR1 and CDR2: SEHNR, FQNEAQ (reference sequence). The CDR3 sequence is 14 residues long. The CDR3 spells CASTLGGADQPQHF. In nucleotides, the CDR3 is TGTGCCAGCACCCTAGGGGGGGCGGATCAGCCCCAGCATTTT.

The rearrangement joins TRBV12-5 to TRBJ1-2; no clear D. The V gene's germline CDR1 is LGHNT and CDR2 FRNRAP. Trimming stripped 5 bases from V and 8 bases from J, with 18 bases between. The CDR3 extends over 14 amino acids. CDR3 protein: CASGAGVAVGGYTF. DNA for the CDR3: TGTGCTAGTGGTGCCGGGGTAGCGGTGGGGGGCTACACCTTC.

This clonotype was seen repeatedly, ten times or more. This chain connects TRBV5-1 to TRBJ1-5; D may be TRBD1 (6 bases). Germline V lookup: CDR1 SGHRS, CDR2 YFSETQ. The ends were cut back, 1 base at V and 5 bases at J, with 10 bases in the middle. This CDR3 is 14 amino acids long. CDR3 nucleotide sequence: TGCGCCAGCAGCTTGATGGGGGCCGATCAGCCCCAGCATTTT. It is translated as CASSLMGADQPQHF.

This rearrangement joins TRBV3-1 to TRBJ1-2; D remains unclear. CDR1 and CDR2 (germline): LGHDT, YNNKEL (reference sequence). The CDR3 loop spans 13 amino acids. Trimming cost V 2 bases and J 2 bases, with 6 bases left between them. In DNA, the CDR3 is TGTGCCAGCAGCCAAAGTCGGAACTATGGCTACACCTTC. Residues: CASSQSRNYGYTF.

There are a few counts of this clonotype. This chain connects TRBV24-1 to TRBJ2-3; a weak D match, TRBD2 (7 bases). The CDR3 has 14 amino acids. Germline lookup yields CDR1 KGHDR and CDR2 SFDVKD. V was pared by 7 bases and J by 6 bases, with 16 bases between. The CDR3 here is CATSLGGPTDTQYF. In nucleotides, the CDR3 is TGTGCCACCAGCCTCGGGGGGCCGACCGATACGCAGTATTTT.

The V and J genes are TRBV30 and TRBJ2-2; 8 bases line up with TRBD1. Trimming at V came to 6 bases and at J to 3 bases, leaving 6 bases not matched to a gene. Germline CDR1 reads GTSNPN; CDR2 reads SVGIG (reference sequence). This CDR3 has 14 amino acids. The CDR3 is CACGRGRDTGELFF. For the CDR3, the DNA is TGTGCCTGCGGCAGGGGGCGGGACACCGGGGAGCTGTTTTTT.

The V call is TRBV10-3, the J call TRBJ1-5; 9 bases align to TRBD1. Germline V gene sequence: CDR1 ENHRY, CDR2 SYGVKD. V was pared by 8 bases and J by 6 bases, with 5 bases of the junction left unmatched. There are 13 residues in the CDR3. Here the CDR3 DNA reads TGTGCCATCGGGGACAGGGCGGCTCAGCCCCAGCATTTT. Protein sequence: CAIGDRAAQPQHF.

This clonotype was counted many times. This rearrangement joins TRBV7-2 to TRBJ1-2; no firm D call. This CDR3 contains 14 residues. Germline V gene sequence: CDR1 SGHTA, CDR2 FQGNSA. Trimming took 2 bases from V and 6 from J, leaving 13 bases between them. This CDR3 is CASSLNRGGHGYTF. In DNA form, the CDR3 reads TGTGCCAGCAGCTTAAACCGTGGCGGACATGGCTACACCTTC.

This clonotype has a count of ten or more. The chain employs TRBV10-2 and TRBJ2-3; no reliable D call. Trimming pared 3 bases from V and 6 bases from J, leaving 13 bases between. Germline loops: CDR1 WSHSY, CDR2 SAAADI. The CDR3 is 14 residues long. CDR3 coding DNA: TGCGCCAGCAGTGAAGGTAGCTTAAGTGATACGCAGTATTTT. Its protein product is CASSEGSLSDTQYF.

The V call is TRBV11-3, the J call TRBJ2-1; 8 nucleotides align to TRBD2. CDR3 size: 15 residues. With 1 base clipped from V and 2 bases from J, the junction kept 1 base outside the gene matches. Germline CDR1 reads SGHNT; CDR2 reads YENEEA. The CDR3 DNA reads as TGTGCCAGCAGCTTAGGGACTAGCACCTACAATGAGCAGTTCTTC. It translates to CASSLGTSTYNEQFF.

This CDR3 reads CASSLGPPNSNQPQHF. Written as DNA, the CDR3 is TGTGCCAGCAGCTTAGGGCCGCCGAATAGCAATCAGCCCCAGCATTTT. The chain carries TRBV7-6 and TRBJ1-5; no definite D call. V shed 1 base and J shed 0 bases, with 10 bases lying between them. The CDR3 is 16 residues long. CDR1 and CDR2 (germline): SGHVS, FNYEAQ.

This clonotype came up a few times. The chain recombines TRBV12-3 or TRBV12-4 with TRBJ2-7, with 7 bases fitting TRBD2. The V and J ends lost 4 bases and 5 bases, in that order; junction bases with no gene match: 8. This CDR3 spans 14 amino acids. The CDR3 here is CASSSGGGFHEQYF. CDR3 in DNA: TGTGCCAGCAGTTCCGGGGGAGGGTTCCACGAGCAGTACTTC.

The V and J genes are TRBV20-1 and TRBJ1-5; the D gene is possibly TRBD1 (6 bases). Germline lookup yields CDR1 DFQATT and CDR2 SNEGSKA (reference sequence). Deletions cut 4 bases from V and 1 base from J, with 11 bases between. The CDR3 extends over 14 amino acids. The CDR3, as DNA: TGCAGTGCTATCGCGCAGGGGAGCAATCAGCCCCAGCATTTT. It translates to CSAIAQGSNQPQHF.

CDR3 sequence reads: CAWSGGGTSYEQYF. CDR3 in DNA: TGTGCCTGGAGTGGTGGAGGGACGAGTTACGAGCAGTACTTC. The chain links TRBV30 to TRBJ2-7; D is perhaps TRBD2 (6 bases). Germline V gene data show CDR1 as GTSNPN and CDR2 as SVGIG (reference sequence). This CDR3 has 14 amino acids. Trimming removed 1 base from V and 4 bases from J, with 14 bases in between. The whole variable domain, filled in from reference TRBV30 and TRBJ2-7, reads SQTIHQWPATLVQPVGSPLSLECTVEGTSNPNLYWYRQAAGRGLQLLFYSVGIGQISSEVPQNLSASRPQDRQFILSSKKLLLSDSGFYLCAWSGGGTSYEQYFGPGTRLTVT.

This chain uses TRBV6-5 with TRBJ2-7; 9 bases are shared with TRBD1. With V trimmed by 0 bases and J by 4 bases, 4 bases remained unmatched. The length of the CDR3 is 15 residues. Germline lookup yields CDR1 MNHEY and CDR2 SVGAGI. The CDR3: CASSYSGDRAYEQYF. The CDR3 DNA sequence: TGTGCCAGCAGTTACTCTGGGGACAGGGCTTACGAGCAGTACTTC.

This CDR3 reads CASSLELAAPGELFF. As DNA, the CDR3 is TGCGCCAGCAGCTTGGAATTAGCGGCCCCCGGGGAGCTGTTTTTT. The gene calls are TRBV5-1 and TRBJ2-2, with a weak D call TRBD2 (6 bases). V shed 0 bases and J shed 6 bases, with 12 bases lying between them. The V gene's germline CDR1 is SGHRS and CDR2 YFSETQ. The length of the CDR3 is 15 residues.

This clonotype was observed a handful of times. The chain is built from TRBV7-2 and TRBJ2-1, with D possibly called TRBD1 or TRBD2 (5 bases each). Trimming left V 8 bases short and J 5 bases short, with 13 bases between. This CDR3 spans 13 amino acids. Germline CDR1 reads SGHTA; CDR2 reads FQGNSA. The CDR3 DNA is TGTGCCAGCCTCAACCGGGACGACAATGAGCAGTTCTTC. Its protein product is CASLNRDDNEQFF.

V gene TRBV6-1 combines with J gene TRBJ2-3; no reliable D call. The CDR3 is 14 residues long. V was pared by 1 base and J by 4 bases, with 9 bases between. Germline V gene lookup returns CDR1 MNHNS and CDR2 SASEGT. The chain's CDR3 is CASSEGGGSDTQYF. The CDR3 DNA reads TGTGCCAGCAGTGAAGGGGGTGGGTCAGATACGCAGTATTTT.

The chain recombines TRBV12-3 or TRBV12-4 with TRBJ1-6, with 7 bases that match TRBD1. The V and J ends lost 5 bases and 10 bases, in that order; junction bases with no gene match: 11. This CDR3 has 15 amino acids. The CDR3 coding sequence is TGTGCCAGCAGTCTGGGACAGAATTGGGGCTCACCCCTCCACTTT. Its translation: CASSLGQNWGSPLHF.